This T cell receptor beta chain was documented in a study of CD8 T cells in ankylosing spondylitis. V lost 0 bases and J 6 bases, leaving 8 bases between the germline ends. The CDR3 contains 12 residues. The germline V gene encodes CDR1 DFQATT and CDR2 SNEGSKA (reference sequence). Findings and limits, study-wide: Seemingly characteristic of ankylosing spondylitis blood was a TCR beta motif consisting of 7 or 8 highly homologous variants.

TCRdb re-derived calls from the 5' RACE reads in MiXCR, one entry per CDR3 protein. The top ten clones hold 10% to 15% of a sample with a few hundred thousand distinct CDR3 sequences, 20% to 25% of them seen once. Concerning this clonotype: Its antigen is not known.

This clonotype originated in a male donor with ankylosing spondylitis or in good health (not recorded which). The rearrangement joins TRBV20-1 to TRBJ1-1, with a weak D call TRBD1 (5 bases). Sequencing was done on a sample of blood, either unsorted or a sorted T cell fraction (not recorded which). The CDR3 sequence is CSARDQTAEAFF. CDR3 nucleotide sequence: TGCAGTGCTAGAGATCAGACAGCTGAAGCTTTCTTT.